A selection of T cell receptor beta chains follows, all from one sample in a study of PD-L1 blockade in urothelial cancer. Profiled with immunoSEQ multiplex PCR; TCRdb holds only in-frame clones, not every one. The table has 30,000 or so clones, 80% seen once; the top ten hold about 1.9%. The sample here was PBMCs, taken around atezolizumab (anti-PD-L1) treatment. Receptor source: a man between 45 and 60 years old with urothelial cancer. Each CDR3 is given with its conserved first and last residue. The order of the fields is J gene, V gene, clone size, D gene, CDR3 DNA, CDR3 protein. A D gene is named only where the DNA matches it firmly. The size of a clone is reported for some rows only, either as once, few or many, or as a class for expanded clones.

TRBJ1-1	TRBV15	few	-	TGTGCCACCAGCAGAGATCAGACTGAAGCTTTCTTT	CATSRDQTEAFF
TRBJ2-1	TRBV18	-	-	TGTGCCAGCTCCCTCGGGACTGGGACCTACAATGAGCAGTTCTTC	CASSLGTGTYNEQFF
TRBJ2-1	TRBV13	-	TRBD2	TGTGCCAGCAGCCAAAGCGGGGGGTCCTACAATGAGCAGTTCTTC	CASSQSGGSYNEQFF
TRBJ2-1	TRBV7-8	few	TRBD2	TGTGCCAGCAGCTTAGGAAGCGGGAGCCGGAATGAGCAGTTCTTC	CASSLGSGSRNEQFF
TRBJ1-2	TRBV5-5	-	TRBD1	TGTGCCAGCAGCTTAACAGGGGCTAACTATGGCTACACCTTC	CASSLTGANYGYTF
TRBJ1-5	TRBV2	-	TRBD1	TGTGCCAGCAGCTCAACCGGGACAGGTTTCAGCAATCAGCCCCAGCATTTT	CASSSTGTGFSNQPQHF
TRBJ2-5	TRBV28	-	-	TGTGCCAGCAGGCGGGACAGCGCCGATCGGTGGACCCAGTACTTC	CASRRDSADRWTQYF
TRBJ1-5	TRBV7-6	-	-	TGTGCCAGCGGCAGGGATAGCAATCAGCCCCAGCATTTT	CASGRDSNQPQHF
TRBJ1-2	TRBV7-9	once	-	TGTGCCAGCAGCCAAGGTCGGGTCTCCTATGGCTACACCTTC	CASSQGRVSYGYTF
TRBJ1-3	TRBV12-5	-	-	TGTGCTAGTGCAGCGGGAACAGCTGGAAACACCATATATTTT	CASAAGTAGNTIYF
TRBJ2-7	TRBV6-1	-	TRBD2	TGTGCCAGCAGTGGACTAGCGGGAGTCTCCTCCTACGAGCAGTACTTC	CASSGLAGVSSYEQYF
TRBJ1-2	TRBV2	-	-	TGTGCCAGCTTGGGGGGGAACTATGGCTACACCTTC	CASLGGNYGYTF
TRBJ2-1	TRBV27	-	TRBD1	TGTGCCAGCAGTTGGGACAGCTACAATGAGCAGTTCTTC	CASSWDSYNEQFF